One sample yielded the 24 T cell receptor beta chains listed below, sequenced in a study of cytomegalovirus exposure and HLA in healthy donors. Sequencing used immunoSEQ multiplex PCR; TCRdb keeps in-frame clones, though not all of them. This sample has some 140,000 clones, with about nine tenths found just once. Specimen: PBMCs. The receptors come from a woman in her twenties or thirties in good health and CMV-seropositive.

The chain joins TRBV15 to TRBJ2-5; the D is unclear. With 5 bases removed from V and 5 bases from J, the gap between germline ends came to 12 bases. Germline values: CDR1 LNHNV, CDR2 YYDKDF (reference sequence). The CDR3 sequence is 13 residues long. CDR3 bases: TGTGCCACCAGCTCCCTCGTATTGGAGACCCAGTACTTC. Amino acid sequence: CATSSLVLETQYF.

The V and J genes are TRBV5-4 and TRBJ1-2; D ambiguous. V dropped 0 bases and J dropped 7 bases, with 10 bases sitting between them. This CDR3 has 13 amino acids. CDR1 is SGHNT and CDR2 is YYREEE in the germline V gene (reference sequence). DNA for the CDR3: TGTGCCAGCAGCTTGGACAGAGGAGGTGGCTACACCTTC. It encodes CASSLDRGGGYTF. Looking up the rest from reference TRBV5-4 and TRBJ1-2 gives the full variable domain: ETGVTQSPTHLIKTRGQQVTLRCSSQSGHNTVSWYQQALGQGPQFIFQYYREEENGRGNFPPRFSGLQFPNYSSELNVNALELDDSALYLCASSLDRGGGYTFGSGTRLTVV.

The rearrangement links TRBV5-4 to TRBJ1-2, with 7 bases that match TRBD1. The CDR3 runs 14 residues. CDR1 is SGHNT and CDR2 is YYREEE in the germline V gene (reference sequence). The V gene end was trimmed by 1 base and the J gene end by 4 bases; junction bases not matched to a gene: 4. CDR3 nucleotide sequence: TGTGCCAGCAGCTTGACAGGGGCTGGCTATGGCTACACCTTC. Its protein is CASSLTGAGYGYTF.

The gene calls are TRBV27 and TRBJ2-7, with TRBD2 as a possible D gene (5 bases). The V end was cut by 4 bases, the J end by 4 bases, with 11 bases between. Germline lookup yields CDR1 MNHEY and CDR2 SMNVEV (reference sequence). There are 13 residues in the CDR3. DNA for the CDR3: TGTGCCAGCAGTTCGATGGTAGCGTACGAGCAGTACTTC. This sequence encodes CASSSMVAYEQYF.

The rearrangement uses TRBV5-6 and TRBJ2-5; 8 bases match TRBD2. J was trimmed by 3 bases and V by 4 bases; bases with no gene match: 8. Germline CDR1 reads SGHDT; CDR2 reads YYEEEE. The CDR3 loop spans 15 amino acids. CDR3 sequence: CASSPVAGRKETQYF. CDR3 coding DNA: TGTGCCAGCAGCCCAGTAGCGGGGAGAAAAGAGACCCAGTACTTC.

This chain uses TRBV10-3 with TRBJ2-7; D possibly corresponds to TRBD2 (6 bases). Trimming took 7 bases from V and 4 from J, leaving 20 bases between them. The V gene's germline CDR1 is ENHRY and CDR2 SYGVKD. The CDR3 is 15 residues long. The CDR3 region is CAITPGTYFPYEQYF. The DNA for the CDR3 is TGTGCCATCACCCCCGGGACTTACTTTCCGTACGAGCAGTACTTC.

The table lists this clone with a count of one. The chain is built from TRBV9 and TRBJ2-1, with a tentative D call TRBD1 (5 bases). Germline CDR1 is SGDLS and CDR2 is YYNGEE. This CDR3 has 17 residues. Trimming removed 0 bases from V and 0 bases from J, with 13 bases in between. This CDR3 reads CASSVGGRDSSYNEQFF. The CDR3 coding sequence is TGTGCCAGCAGCGTAGGCGGTCGCGACAGCTCCTACAATGAGCAGTTCTTC.

The sample holds one count of this clone. V is TRBV9 and J is TRBJ2-1; tentatively, D is TRBD2 (6 bases). This CDR3 has 16 residues. The V end was cut by 0 bases, the J end by 4 bases, with 14 bases between. Germline V gene sequence: CDR1 SGDLS, CDR2 YYNGEE. For the CDR3, the DNA is TGTGCCAGCAGCGTAGATTCCGGGACTCGATACAATGAGCAGTTCTTC. This encodes CASSVDSGTRYNEQFF.

The V and J genes are TRBV2 and TRBJ2-1; the D gene is possibly TRBD2 (5 bases). The ends were cut back, 6 bases at V and 6 bases at J, with 12 bases in the middle. This CDR3 contains 13 residues. Germline V gene sequence: CDR1 SNHLY, CDR2 FYNNEI. CDR3 coding DNA: TGTGCCAGCAGCCAGAGGGAGTTCAATGAGCAGTTCTTC. It yields the protein CASSQREFNEQFF.

The chain links TRBV6-1 to TRBJ2-1, with 7 bases lining up with TRBD1. Germline V gene sequence: CDR1 MNHNS, CDR2 SASEGT. Trimming took 5 bases from V and 3 from J; bases not matched to a gene: 7. This CDR3 region has 15 residues. In DNA form, the CDR3 reads TGTGCCAGCAGTCGGGACAGCTCTTTCTACAATGAGCAGTTCTTC. This translates into CASSRDSSFYNEQFF.

The chain combines TRBV28 with TRBJ2-7, with 11 bases identical to TRBD1. The CDR3 spans 15 residues. The germline V gene has CDR1 MDHEN and CDR2 SYDVKM. The ends lost 6 bases at V and 3 bases at J; junction bases unmatched: 7. Here the CDR3 reads CASSLRGTGGYEQYF. The CDR3 DNA sequence: TGTGCCAGCAGCCTTAGGGGGACAGGGGGCTACGAGCAGTACTTC.

This clone turned up a few times. V usage is TRBV11-2 and J usage is TRBJ1-2; a possible D gene is TRBD1 (6 bases). This CDR3 is built from 14 residues. Between the trimmed V and J ends, which lost 3 bases and 2 bases, there was a span of 10 bases. CDR1 is SGHAT and CDR2 is FQNNGV in the germline V gene. The chain's CDR3 is CASSFGRGNYGYTF. The CDR3 region has the DNA TGTGCCAGCAGCTTCGGCAGGGGCAACTATGGCTACACCTTC.

The DNA of the CDR3 is TGTGCCAGCAGGGGACAAGACTATGGCTACACCTTC. Encoded protein: CASRGQDYGYTF. V and J are TRBV2 and TRBJ1-2; possible D gene TRBD1, 6 bases. Germline V CDR1 and CDR2: SNHLY, FYNNEI. The V and J ends lost 6 bases and 3 bases respectively, with 8 bases between them. CDR3 size: 12 residues.

V and J are TRBV6-5 and TRBJ2-7, with a tentative D call TRBD2 (5 bases). This CDR3 comprises 14 residues. Germline assignment: CDR1 MNHEY and CDR2 SVGAGI. V lost 6 bases and J lost 7, with 19 bases in between. DNA of the CDR3: TGTGCCAGCAGCCGGTTAGGCTCCCCGGGGGAGCAGTACTTC. Protein sequence: CASSRLGSPGEQYF.

This chain links TRBV5-4 with TRBJ2-5; D uncertain. V lost 5 bases to trimming and J lost 2 bases, with 16 bases between them. The CDR3 totals 15 residues. Germline CDR1 reads SGHNT; CDR2 reads YYREEE (reference sequence). The CDR3 here is CASSLTIAEQETQYF. In DNA form, the CDR3 reads TGTGCCAGCAGTCTGACGATAGCTGAACAAGAGACCCAGTACTTC.

This rearrangement joins TRBV27 to TRBJ1-4, with a tentative D call TRBD1 (6 bases). The V end was cut by 6 bases, the J end by 8 bases, with 19 bases between. CDR3 length equals 15 residues. CDR1 is MNHEY, CDR2 SMNVEV, per germline (reference sequence). The CDR3 loop reads CASRPGTTRGEKLFF. The CDR3 coding sequence is TGTGCCAGCAGGCCGGGGACAACTCGAGGAGAAAAACTGTTTTTT. Full variable domain (outside the CDR3, taken from reference TRBV27 and TRBJ1-4): EAQVTQNPRYLITVTGKKLTVTCSQNMNHEYMSWYRQDPGLGLRQIYYSMNVEVTDKGDVPEGYKVSRKEKRNFPLILESPSPNQTSLYFCASRPGTTRGEKLFFGSGTQLSVL.

The rearrangement uses TRBV5-1 and TRBJ1-2; 9 bases agree with TRBD1. This CDR3 is built from 15 residues. V lost 4 bases and J lost 5; bases outside the gene matches: 9. The germline V gene encodes CDR1 SGHRS and CDR2 YFSETQ. The CDR3: CASSQGTGQRYGYTF. The CDR3 nucleotides read TGCGCCAGCAGCCAAGGGACAGGGCAACGATATGGCTACACCTTC. The full variable domain, completed using reference TRBV5-1 and TRBJ1-2, is KAGVTQTPRYLIKTRGQQVTLSCSPISGHRSVSWYQQTPGQGLQFLFEYFSETQRNKGNFPGRFSGRQFSNSRSEMNVSTLELGDSALYLCASSQGTGQRYGYTFGSGTRLTVV.

This clone came up once. This chain connects TRBV5-8 to TRBJ2-7; D is unresolved. With 0 bases removed from V and 3 bases from J, the gap between germline ends came to 10 bases. In germline, CDR1 is SGHTS, CDR2 YDEGEE. This CDR3 has 14 amino acids. The CDR3 coding sequence is TGTGCCAGCAGCTTGGCAGGATTGGGCTACGAGCAGTACTTC. Protein sequence: CASSLAGLGYEQYF.

This rearrangement joins TRBV5-5 to TRBJ2-7; D possibly corresponds to TRBD1 (6 bases). The V and J ends lost 4 bases and 6 bases respectively, with 14 bases between them. Germline CDR1 is SGHKS and CDR2 is YYEKEE (reference sequence). The length of the CDR3 is 13 residues. CDR3 in DNA: TGTGCCAGCAGCGTGACAGGAGGTGGCGAGCAGTACTTC. This gives the protein CASSVTGGGEQYF.

This chain uses TRBV25-1 with TRBJ2-3; TRBD1 matches 7 bases. V lost 4 bases and J lost 3; bases outside the gene matches: 7. The CDR3 runs to 15 residues. Germline values: CDR1 MGHDK, CDR2 SYGVNS. Here the CDR3 reads CASSATGVGTDTQYF. The DNA for the CDR3 is TGTGCCAGCAGTGCCACAGGGGTCGGAACAGATACGCAGTATTTT.

This chain connects TRBV27 to TRBJ2-7; 12 nucleotides match TRBD2. In germline, CDR1 is MNHEY, CDR2 SMNVEV (reference sequence). Trimming cost V 5 bases and J 2 bases; bases outside gene matches: 10. CDR3 length: 17 amino acids. The CDR3 region is CASSPRLAGDLPYEQYF. CDR3 DNA: TGTGCCAGCAGTCCCCGACTAGCGGGGGACCTCCCCTACGAGCAGTACTTC.

The J gene is TRBJ1-1, the V gene TRBV20-1, with D uncertain. V gave up 6 bases and J gave up 7 bases, with 9 bases separating them. The CDR3 loop spans 10 amino acids. Germline values: CDR1 DFQATT, CDR2 SNEGSKA (reference sequence). CDR3 sequence (DNA): TGCAGTGCAGAGGCTTTTGAAGCTTTCTTT. Its translation is CSAEAFEAFF.

The genes are TRBV28 and TRBJ1-3; maybe TRBD1 (5 bases). The CDR3 has 16 residues. V was cut by 6 bases and J by 0 bases, with 15 bases left in between. CDR1 and CDR2 (germline): MDHEN, SYDVKM. In nucleotides, the CDR3 is TGTGCCAGCAGGGAACCGGGGGGGAGCTCTGGAAACACCATATATTTT. It yields the protein CASREPGGSSGNTIYF. The full variable domain, its missing parts supplied by reference TRBV28 and TRBJ1-3, is DVKVTQSSRYLVKRTGEKVFLECVQDMDHENMFWYRQDPGLGLRLIYFSYDVKMKEKGDIPEGYSVSREKKERFSLILESASTNQTSMYLCASREPGGSSGNTIYFGEGSWLTVV.

This clone has only a few counts. The chain uses TRBV28 and TRBJ1-2; possible D gene TRBD1, 5 bases. V lost 6 bases and J lost 7, with 9 bases in between. CDR1 MDHEN and CDR2 SYDVKM come from the germline V gene. The CDR3 consists of 11 residues. The CDR3, as DNA: TGTGCCAGCAGAGCCGGGGGTGGCTACACCTTC. Its translation is CASRAGGGYTF.